This T cell receptor (beta chain) was sequenced in a study of metastatic and nonmetastatic thyroid tumors. At the level of the study: From malignant and benign thyroid patients, repertoires in blood and in tumor or nodule tissue were compared.

The CDR3 covers 15 residues. The V gene lost 6 bases and the J gene lost 4 bases, with 16 bases spanning the gap. Germline CDR1 MDHEN, CDR2 SYDVKM. All patients reached thyroid surgery having received no treatment beforehand. Original analysis: Built for papillary thyroid cancer, a distant-metastasis classifier drew on CDR3 differences across clinicopathological groups. With MiXCR, TCRdb called clones anew from the PCR reads. TCRdb's processing, not the authors' own work, is the source of the V and J calls. Seen here are tens of thousands of clones, roughly a quarter observed once, and the top ten hold roughly 9.1%. The sample holds a few counts of this clone.

Sequenced input: blood. The origin of this receptor is a female donor with papillary thyroid cancer or a benign thyroid nodule (not recorded which). Some clones in this sample may be carry-over from other donors' samples. This chain joins TRBV28 and TRBJ2-1; D may be TRBD2 (7 bases). Here the CDR3 DNA reads TGTGCCAGCAGGGGGGGGCGGGTGGTTTACAATGAGCAGTTCTTC. It specifies CASRGGRVVYNEQFF.